The clone carrying this TCR beta chain came up a few times. As yet, its antigen is unknown. The data were obtained in a study of CD8 T cells in ankylosing spondylitis. Study observations and caveats: Seemingly characteristic of ankylosing spondylitis blood was a TCR beta motif consisting of under 10 highly homologous variants.

The CDR3 spans 17 residues. Trimming removed 6 bases at V and 0 bases at J, with 18 bases between. For TCR beta, libraries came from quantitative 5'-RACE with molecular barcodes. TCRdb called the 5' RACE reads again in MiXCR, with one record for every CDR3 protein. The sample lists 120,000 or so distinct CDR3 sequences, roughly 13% occurring once. The sample taken for sequencing was blood, either unsorted or a sorted T cell fraction (not recorded which). This sequence joins TRBV12-3 or TRBV12-4 and TRBJ2-4; D gene ambiguous. The sequence was collected from a female donor with ankylosing spondylitis or in good health (not recorded which). CDR3: CASSHLGLWLAKNIQYF. The CDR3 region has the DNA TGTGCCAGCAGCCATTTGGGCCTCTGGCTAGCCAAAAACATTCAGTACTTC.